The 27 T cell receptor beta chains below were found in one sample sequenced in a study of T cell responses to AZD1222 COVID-19 vaccine. Generated by immunoSEQ multiplex PCR, the TCRdb table keeps only in-frame clones and is missing some. The table shows about 130,000 clones, with 89% occurring only once. Sequenced material: peripheral blood, taken on day 0 of AZD1222 vaccination. All receptors derive from an adult in good health.

The rearrangement uses TRBV29-1 and TRBJ2-3, with 8 bases lining up with TRBD1. Germline V gene lookup returns CDR1 SQVTM and CDR2 ANQGSEA. The CDR3 has 16 residues. V was pared by 4 bases and J by 1 base, with 10 bases of the junction left unmatched. The CDR3 DNA reads as TGCAGCGTTGGGTCCCACCAGGGACAGGGCACAGATACGCAGTATTTT. It codes for CSVGSHQGQGTDTQYF.

The chain has TRBV19 and TRBJ1-5; D is unclear. Trimming took 3 bases from V and 9 from J, leaving 18 bases between them. Germline V lookup: CDR1 LNHDA, CDR2 SQIVND (reference sequence). The CDR3 has 15 residues. Here the CDR3 DNA reads TGTGCCAGTAGTATCCGAACGAGTACCGATTTGCCCCAGCATTTT. Protein: CASSIRTSTDLPQHF.

On this clone itself: The same CDR3 arises from other DNA sequences in this sample as well. The chain uses TRBV19 and TRBJ1-1, with D maybe TRBD1 (5 bases). The CDR3 runs 13 residues. Trimming removed 1 base at V and 2 bases at J, with 5 bases between. Per the germline V gene, CDR1 is LNHDA and CDR2 is SQIVND (reference sequence). Written as DNA, the CDR3 is TGTGCCAGTAGTATAGGGGGCAACACTGAAGCTTTCTTT. Translated: CASSIGGNTEAFF.

The rearrangement links TRBV27 to TRBJ2-1; D perhaps matches TRBD1 (6 bases). V was pared by 2 bases and J by 2 bases, with 10 bases between. The length of the CDR3 is 15 residues. CDR1 and CDR2 (germline): MNHEY, SMNVEV (reference sequence). In DNA form, the CDR3 reads TGTGCCAGCAGTTTAATACAGGGCCCCTACAATGAGCAGTTCTTC. Protein: CASSLIQGPYNEQFF.

The chain carries TRBV19 and TRBJ1-1; 7 nucleotides agree with TRBD1. Trimming removed 5 bases from V and 1 base from J; junction bases left unmatched: 10. Per germline, CDR1 LNHDA and CDR2 SQIVND (reference sequence). The CDR3 is made up of 16 amino acids. The CDR3 coding sequence is TGTGCCAGTAGTCCGGGATCCCACAGGGGGAACACTGAAGCTTTCTTT. The encoded protein is CASSPGSHRGNTEAFF.

The CDR3 is CASSGDRPYGTSGYTF. The DNA for the CDR3 is TGTGCCAGCAGCGGGGACAGGCCTTATGGAACGAGCGGCTACACCTTC. This rearrangement joins TRBV7-9 to TRBJ1-2, with TRBD1 matching over 8 bases. CDR1 SEHNR and CDR2 FQNEAQ come from the germline V gene (reference sequence). V lost 5 bases, J lost 8 bases, and 16 bases stayed unmatched. The CDR3 spans 16 residues.

V and J are TRBV5-8 and TRBJ2-7; TRBD1 matches 8 bases. CDR3 length equals 15 residues. In germline, CDR1 is SGHTS, CDR2 YDEGEE. V gave up 0 bases and J gave up 2 bases; unmatched junction bases: 4. CDR3 loop: CASSLGQGLPYEQYF. Written as DNA, the CDR3 is TGTGCCAGCAGCTTGGGACAGGGGCTTCCCTACGAGCAGTACTTC.

This chain uses TRBV30 with TRBJ1-1; TRBD1 agrees at 7 bases. Per germline, CDR1 GTSNPN and CDR2 SVGIG (reference sequence). The CDR3 extends over 12 amino acids. J lost 6 bases, V lost 5 bases, and 6 bases had no gene match. Written as DNA, the CDR3 is TGTGCCTGGGACAGGGATAATGCTGAAGCTTTCTTT. It is translated as CAWDRDNAEAFF.

The chain links TRBV2 to TRBJ1-5; TRBD1 agrees at 8 bases. Trimming at V came to 5 bases and at J to 8 bases, leaving 5 bases not matched to a gene. Germline V gene lookup returns CDR1 SNHLY and CDR2 FYNNEI. The CDR3 is made up of 13 amino acids. The DNA of the CDR3 is TGTGCCAGCAGTAGGACAGGGCTGGAGCCCCAGCATTTT. It specifies CASSRTGLEPQHF.

The gene calls are TRBV14 and TRBJ1-1; D gene ambiguous. The CDR3 extends over 14 amino acids. Trimming stripped 1 base from V and 5 bases from J, with 11 bases between. Germline V lookup: CDR1 SGHDN, CDR2 FVKESK. CDR3 sequence: CASSQGSHGTEAFF. The CDR3 nucleotides read TGTGCCAGCAGCCAAGGGTCCCACGGGACTGAAGCTTTCTTT.

V gene TRBV7-9 combines with J gene TRBJ1-2, with D uncertain. Germline V gene lookup returns CDR1 SEHNR and CDR2 FQNEAQ (reference sequence). This CDR3 region has 15 residues. V gave up 3 bases and J gave up 0 bases, with 11 bases separating them. The CDR3 DNA reads as TGTGCCAGCAGCTTTGGCCGGTTGACTAACTATGGCTACACCTTC. Translating it yields CASSFGRLTNYGYTF.

CDR3 nucleotides: TGTGCCAGCAGTGTGGGGGAGCTCGGACGCTACACCTTC. Translation gives CASSVGELGRYTF. This sequence joins TRBV2 and TRBJ1-2, with D perhaps TRBD1 (5 bases). Trimming left V 4 bases short and J 9 bases short, with 15 bases between. The CDR3 loop spans 13 amino acids. Germline CDR1 is SNHLY and CDR2 is FYNNEI.

This chain links TRBV29-1 with TRBJ1-2; 8 nucleotides agree with TRBD1. Germline CDR1 SQVTM, CDR2 ANQGSEA. Trimming at V came to 0 bases and at J to 4 bases, leaving 22 bases not matched to a gene. CDR3 length: 20 residues. CDR3 protein: CSVEDRVRDRGLLLSYGYTF. For the CDR3, the DNA is TGCAGCGTTGAAGATCGAGTCCGCGACAGGGGATTATTGCTGTCCTATGGCTACACCTTC.

This chain joins TRBV6-5 and TRBJ1-2, with D possibly being TRBD1 (5 bases). The CDR3 has 13 amino acids. Germline CDR1 and CDR2: MNHEY and SVGAGI. V lost 0 bases to trimming and J lost 6 bases, with 8 bases between them. CDR3 sequence reads: CASSYSSGNGYTF. The CDR3 coding sequence is TGTGCCAGCAGTTACTCCTCAGGGAATGGCTACACCTTC.

There are a few counts of this clone. The chain recombines TRBV3-1 (or the pseudogene TRBV3-2) with TRBJ1-1; maybe TRBD1 (6 bases). The CDR3 has 15 residues. Germline V lookup: CDR1 LGHDT, CDR2 YNNKEL (reference sequence). Trimming took 4 bases from V and 6 from J, leaving 18 bases between them. CDR3 residues: CASSLPGQGNSEAFF. For the CDR3, the DNA is TGTGCCAGCAGCCTCCCGGGGCAGGGGAATTCTGAAGCTTTCTTT.

This chain uses TRBV5-6 with TRBJ2-7, with D possibly being TRBD1 or TRBD2 (5 bases each). The CDR3 totals 13 residues. V was shortened by 3 bases and J by 7 bases, with 14 bases between the two germline ends. Germline V gene data show CDR1 as SGHDT and CDR2 as YYEEEE. The chain's CDR3 is CASSSGTVVEQYF. CDR3 in DNA: TGTGCCAGCAGCTCAGGGACGGTCGTAGAGCAGTACTTC.

This clone was counted a single time. This chain connects TRBV7-8 to TRBJ1-4; no firm D call. Germline-derived CDR1 and CDR2 are SGHVS and FQNEAQ. This CDR3 is built from 17 residues. Trimming took off 5 bases at V and 4 bases at J, with 20 bases between the two ends. DNA of the CDR3: TGTGCCAGCAGCCGAGATGGGCCCCGGTCGGATAATGAAAAACTGTTTTTT. Translated: CASSRDGPRSDNEKLFF.

DNA for the CDR3: TGCGCCAGCAGCTTGAACGGGGCGAACACCGGGGAGCTGTTTTTT. Translating gives CASSLNGANTGELFF. This chain joins TRBV5-1 and TRBJ2-2; TRBD2 is a possible D gene (5 bases). CDR1 and CDR2 from the germline V gene are SGHRS and YFSETQ. V gave up 1 base and J gave up 0 bases, with 7 bases separating them. CDR3 length equals 15 residues.

The genes are TRBV5-6 and TRBJ1-2, with TRBD1 matching 7 bases. Germline V gene sequence: CDR1 SGHDT, CDR2 YYEEEE. The CDR3 has 15 amino acids. The junction had 5 bases not matched to a gene; V was cut back by 0 bases and J by 3 bases. The CDR3 coding sequence is TGTGCCAGCAGCTTGGCCGGGACAGAGCACTATGGCTACACCTTC. It yields the protein CASSLAGTEHYGYTF.

V usage is TRBV6-5 and J usage is TRBJ2-4; no clear D. The CDR3 runs 13 residues. Trimming took off 6 bases at V and 8 bases at J, with 14 bases between the two ends. Germline CDR1 MNHEY, CDR2 SVGAGI. The CDR3 region has the DNA TGTGCCAGCAGGCGAACGGACCATGACATTCAGTACTTC. Translated: CASRRTDHDIQYF.

This clone was observed once. The DNA for the CDR3 is TGTGCCAGCCTACTACCGGGCGGTAGCACTAACTATGGCTACACCTTC. It is translated as CASLLPGGSTNYGYTF. This chain links TRBV2 with TRBJ1-2; D unclear. Trimming removed 8 bases at V and 0 bases at J, with 19 bases between. Germline V CDR1 and CDR2: SNHLY, FYNNEI. The CDR3 contains 16 residues.

The chain combines TRBV7-9 with TRBJ1-2; TRBD1 matches at 9 bases. J lost 4 bases, V lost 8 bases, and 2 bases had no gene match. The length of the CDR3 is 12 residues. Germline assignment: CDR1 SEHNR and CDR2 FQNEAQ (reference sequence). The CDR3 sequence: CASGTGPYGYTF. For the CDR3, the DNA is TGTGCCAGCGGGACAGGGCCCTATGGCTACACCTTC.

The J gene is TRBJ1-2, the V gene TRBV6-5, with D possibly matching TRBD1 (5 bases). The germline V gene encodes CDR1 MNHEY and CDR2 SVGAGI. The CDR3 sequence is 12 residues long. Trimming shortened V by 8 bases and J by 4 bases, and 11 bases separated the two germline ends. The CDR3 nucleotides are TGTGCCAGCGGAGATGACAGCTATGGCTACACCTTC. Translation gives CASGDDSYGYTF.

V is TRBV30 and J is TRBJ2-3, with D possibly TRBD2 on 5 matching bases. The CDR3 loop spans 14 amino acids. The ends were cut back, 0 bases at V and 2 bases at J, with 9 bases in the middle. Germline V CDR1 and CDR2: GTSNPN, SVGIG (reference sequence). The CDR3 spells CAWSVRGFTDTQYF. In nucleotides, the CDR3 is TGTGCCTGGAGTGTTAGAGGGTTCACAGATACGCAGTATTTT. The full variable domain, in which reference TRBV30 and TRBJ2-3 provide the parts outside the CDR3, is SQTIHQWPATLVQPVGSPLSLECTVEGTSNPNLYWYRQAAGRGLQLLFYSVGIGQISSEVPQNLSASRPQDRQFILSSKKLLLSDSGFYLCAWSVRGFTDTQYFGPGTRLTVL.

The sample holds a few counts of this clone. This rearrangement joins TRBV7-2 to TRBJ2-7; 8 nucleotides line up with TRBD2. The CDR3 totals 15 residues. After removal of 6 bases from V and 3 bases from J, the junction contained 10 bases not matched to a gene. Per the germline V gene, CDR1 is SGHTA and CDR2 is FQGNSA. The CDR3 DNA sequence: TGTGCCAGCAGGTTTGGGGCGGGGGGCGACTACGAGCAGTACTTC. The encoded protein is CASRFGAGGDYEQYF. The whole variable domain, filled in from reference TRBV7-2 and TRBJ2-7, reads GAGVSQSPSNKVTEKGKDVELRCDPISGHTALYWYRQSLGQGLEFLIYFQGNSAPDKSGLPSDRFSAERTGGSVSTLTIQRTQQEDSAVYLCASRFGAGGDYEQYFGPGTRLTVT.

This clone was seen a handful of times. The chain links TRBV21-1 to TRBJ2-7; the table gives TRBD1 as D, unverified against the DNA. TRBV21-1 is recorded as a pseudogene. The CDR3 loop spans 14 amino acids. The CDR3 nucleotides read TGTGCCAGCAGCCCACGGGACAAAAGGTACGAGCAGTACTTC. Protein sequence: CASSPRDKRYEQYF.

The CDR3 region has the DNA TGTGCCAGCAGCCAAGGGGGTAATTCTGGAAACACCATATATTTT. Its protein product is CASSQGGNSGNTIYF. The chain has TRBV7-9 and TRBJ1-3; TRBD1 might be the D (6 bases). CDR3 size: 15 residues. The V gene's germline CDR1 is SEHNR and CDR2 FQNEAQ (reference sequence). Trimming removed 5 bases at V and 1 base at J, with 12 bases between.